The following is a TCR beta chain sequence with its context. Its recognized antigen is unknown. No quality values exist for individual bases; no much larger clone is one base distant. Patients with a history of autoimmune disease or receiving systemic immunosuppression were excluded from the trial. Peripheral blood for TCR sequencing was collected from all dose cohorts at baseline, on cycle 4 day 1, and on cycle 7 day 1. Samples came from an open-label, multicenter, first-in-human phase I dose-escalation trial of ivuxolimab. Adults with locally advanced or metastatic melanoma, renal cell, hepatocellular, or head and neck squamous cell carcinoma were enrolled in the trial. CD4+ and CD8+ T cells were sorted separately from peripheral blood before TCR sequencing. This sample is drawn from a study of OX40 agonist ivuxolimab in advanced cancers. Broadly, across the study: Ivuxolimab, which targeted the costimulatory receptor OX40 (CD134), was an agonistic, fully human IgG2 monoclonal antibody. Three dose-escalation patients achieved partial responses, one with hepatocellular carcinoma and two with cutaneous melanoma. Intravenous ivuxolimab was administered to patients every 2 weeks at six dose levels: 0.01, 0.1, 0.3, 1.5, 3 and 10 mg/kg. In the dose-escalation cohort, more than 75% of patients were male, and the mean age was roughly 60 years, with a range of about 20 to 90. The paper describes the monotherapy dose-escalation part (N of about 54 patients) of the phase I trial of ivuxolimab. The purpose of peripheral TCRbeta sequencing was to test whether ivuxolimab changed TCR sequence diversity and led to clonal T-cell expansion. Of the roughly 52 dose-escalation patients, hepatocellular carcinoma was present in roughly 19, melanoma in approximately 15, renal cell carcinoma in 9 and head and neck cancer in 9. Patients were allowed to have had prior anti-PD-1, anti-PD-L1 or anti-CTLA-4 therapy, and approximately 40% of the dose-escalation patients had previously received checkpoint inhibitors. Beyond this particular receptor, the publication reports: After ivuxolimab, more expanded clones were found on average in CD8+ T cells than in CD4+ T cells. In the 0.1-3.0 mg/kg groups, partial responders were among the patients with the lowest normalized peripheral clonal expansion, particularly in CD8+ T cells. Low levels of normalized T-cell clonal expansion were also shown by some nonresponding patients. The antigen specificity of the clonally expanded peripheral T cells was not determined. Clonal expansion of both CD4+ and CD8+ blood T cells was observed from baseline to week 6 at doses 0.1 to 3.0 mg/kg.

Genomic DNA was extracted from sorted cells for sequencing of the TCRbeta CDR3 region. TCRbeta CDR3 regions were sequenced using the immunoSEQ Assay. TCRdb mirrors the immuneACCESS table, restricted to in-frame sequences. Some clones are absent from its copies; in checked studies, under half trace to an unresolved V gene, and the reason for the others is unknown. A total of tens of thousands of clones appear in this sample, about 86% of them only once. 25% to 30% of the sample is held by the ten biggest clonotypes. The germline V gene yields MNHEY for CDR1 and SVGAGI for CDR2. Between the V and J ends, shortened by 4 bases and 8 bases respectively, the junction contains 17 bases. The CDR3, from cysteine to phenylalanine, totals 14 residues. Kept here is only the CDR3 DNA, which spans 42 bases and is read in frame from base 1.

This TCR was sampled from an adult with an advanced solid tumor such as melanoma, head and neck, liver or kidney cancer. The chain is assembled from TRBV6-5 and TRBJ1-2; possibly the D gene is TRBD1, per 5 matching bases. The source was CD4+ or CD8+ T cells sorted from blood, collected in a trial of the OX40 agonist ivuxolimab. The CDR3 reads CASSSQGGAKGYTF. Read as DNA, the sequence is TGTGCCAGCAGTTCCCAGGGAGGGGCTAAGGGCTACACCTTC.